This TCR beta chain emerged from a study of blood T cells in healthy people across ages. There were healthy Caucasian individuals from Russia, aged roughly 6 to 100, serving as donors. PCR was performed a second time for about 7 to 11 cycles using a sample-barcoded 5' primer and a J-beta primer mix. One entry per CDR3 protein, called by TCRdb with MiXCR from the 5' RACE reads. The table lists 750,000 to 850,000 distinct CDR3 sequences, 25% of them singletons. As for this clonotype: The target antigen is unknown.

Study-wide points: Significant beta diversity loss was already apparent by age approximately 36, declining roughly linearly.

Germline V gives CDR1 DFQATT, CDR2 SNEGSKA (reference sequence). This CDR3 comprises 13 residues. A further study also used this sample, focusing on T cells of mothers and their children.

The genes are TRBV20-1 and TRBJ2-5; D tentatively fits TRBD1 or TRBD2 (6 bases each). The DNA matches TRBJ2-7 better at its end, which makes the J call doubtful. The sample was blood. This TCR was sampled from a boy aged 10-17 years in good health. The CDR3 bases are TGCAGTGCTATGGAGGGGGGTCCCTACGAGCAGTACTTC. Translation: CSAMEGGPYEQYF.